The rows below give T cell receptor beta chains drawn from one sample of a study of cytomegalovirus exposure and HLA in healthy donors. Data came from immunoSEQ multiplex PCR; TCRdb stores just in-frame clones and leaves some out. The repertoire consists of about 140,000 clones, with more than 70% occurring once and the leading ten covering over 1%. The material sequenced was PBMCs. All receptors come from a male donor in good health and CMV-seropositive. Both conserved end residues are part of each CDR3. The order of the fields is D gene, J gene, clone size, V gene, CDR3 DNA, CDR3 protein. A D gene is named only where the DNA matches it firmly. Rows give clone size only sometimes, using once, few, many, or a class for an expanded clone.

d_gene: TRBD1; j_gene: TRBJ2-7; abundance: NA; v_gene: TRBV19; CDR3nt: TGTGCCAGTTGCCCCGGGACAGGGTTGGCCTACGAGCAGTACTTC; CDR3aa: CASCPGTGLAYEQYF
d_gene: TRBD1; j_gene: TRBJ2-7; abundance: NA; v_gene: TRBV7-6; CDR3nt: TGTGCCAGCAGCCCCCTTACGGGACAGGGTATGCACGAGCAGTACTTC; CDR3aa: CASSPLTGQGMHEQYF
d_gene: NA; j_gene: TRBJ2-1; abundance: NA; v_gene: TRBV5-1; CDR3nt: TGCGCCAGCAGCTTGGATCAGTGGGCGAATTACAATGAGCAGTTCTTC; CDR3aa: CASSLDQWANYNEQFF
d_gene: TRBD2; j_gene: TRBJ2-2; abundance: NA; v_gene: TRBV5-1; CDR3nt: TGCGCCAGCAGCTTCCGACCGGGACTAGCGGGGGGGCGAGCCGGGGAGCTGTTTTTT; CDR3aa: CASSFRPGLAGGRAGELFF
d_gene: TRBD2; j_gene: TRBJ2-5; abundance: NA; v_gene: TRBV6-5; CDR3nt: TGTGCCACCACTAGCGGGGGGTGGGAGACCCAGTACTTC; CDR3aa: CATTSGGWETQYF
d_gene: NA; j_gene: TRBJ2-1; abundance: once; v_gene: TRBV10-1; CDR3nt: TGCGCCAGCAGTGAGTCGAGTCTAGCCGATGAGCAGTTCTTC; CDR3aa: CASSESSLADEQFF
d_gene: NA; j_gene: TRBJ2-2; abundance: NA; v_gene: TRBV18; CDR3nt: TGTGCCAGCTCACCGGTGGGGGCGACCGGGGAGCTGTTTTTT; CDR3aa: CASSPVGATGELFF
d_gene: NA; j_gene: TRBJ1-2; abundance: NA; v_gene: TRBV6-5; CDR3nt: TGTGCCAGCCAGGGGCCCTATGGCTACACCTTC; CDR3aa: CASQGPYGYTF
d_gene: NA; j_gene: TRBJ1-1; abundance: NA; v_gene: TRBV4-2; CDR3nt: TGTGCCAGCAGCCAAGCACCAGGGAACACTGAAGCTTTCTTT; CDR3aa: CASSQAPGNTEAFF
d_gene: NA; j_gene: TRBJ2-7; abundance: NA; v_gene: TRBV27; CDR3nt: TGTGCCAGCACCACCCGTCGGGACACCAGATCCTTGAACGAGCAGTACTTC; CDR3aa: CASTTRRDTRSLNEQYF
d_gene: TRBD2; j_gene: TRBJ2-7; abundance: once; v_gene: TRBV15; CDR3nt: TGTGCCACCAGCAGAGCTTCCGGGACTAGCGGCTACGAGCAGTACTTC; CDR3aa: CATSRASGTSGYEQYF
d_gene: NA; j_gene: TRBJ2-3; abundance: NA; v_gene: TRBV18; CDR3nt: TGTGCCAGCTCACCTAGGGACTTTCGTGCAGATACGCAGTATTTT; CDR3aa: CASSPRDFRADTQYF
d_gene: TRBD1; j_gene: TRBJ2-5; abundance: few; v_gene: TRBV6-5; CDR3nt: TGTGCCAGCAGTTACTCGCAGGGGGCACGAGAGACCCAGTACTTC; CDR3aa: CASSYSQGARETQYF
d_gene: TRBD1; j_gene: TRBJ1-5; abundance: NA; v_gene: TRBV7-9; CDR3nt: TGTGCCAGCAGCAATGGTGTTGGACAGGGTATTCACGGTCAGCCCCAGCATTTT; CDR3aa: CASSNGVGQGIHGQPQHF
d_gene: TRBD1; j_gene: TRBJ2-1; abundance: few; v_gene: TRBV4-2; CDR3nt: TGTGCCAGCAGCCAACAGACAGGGGGCTACAATGAGCAGTTCTTC; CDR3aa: CASSQQTGGYNEQFF
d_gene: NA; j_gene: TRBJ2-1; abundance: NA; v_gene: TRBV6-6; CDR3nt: TGTGCCAGCAGTTACACTAGCATTTACTACAATGAGCAGTTCTTC; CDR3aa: CASSYTSIYYNEQFF
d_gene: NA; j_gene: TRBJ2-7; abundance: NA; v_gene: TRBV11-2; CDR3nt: TGTGCCAGCAGCTTAGATACCAGCTACGAGCAGTACTTC; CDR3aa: CASSLDTSYEQYF
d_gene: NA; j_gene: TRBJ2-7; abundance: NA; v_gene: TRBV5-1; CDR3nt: TGCGCCAGCAGCTTGGAGGTGGAGGGGACGATCTACGAGCAGTACTTC; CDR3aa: CASSLEVEGTIYEQYF
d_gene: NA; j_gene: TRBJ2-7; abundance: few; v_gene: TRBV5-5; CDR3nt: TGTGCCAGCAGCTTGGCCCAACACACGAACTCCTACGAGCAGTACTTC; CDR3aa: CASSLAQHTNSYEQYF
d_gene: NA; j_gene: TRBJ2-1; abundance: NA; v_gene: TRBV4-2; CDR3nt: TGTGCCAGCAGCCGCGGGGTGCCGGCTGAGCAGTTCTTC; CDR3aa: CASSRGVPAEQFF
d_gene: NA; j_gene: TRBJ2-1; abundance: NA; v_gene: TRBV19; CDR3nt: TGTGCCAGTAGTATCGGACTGTACAATGAGCAGTTCTTC; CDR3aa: CASSIGLYNEQFF
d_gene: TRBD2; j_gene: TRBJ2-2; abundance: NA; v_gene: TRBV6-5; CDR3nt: TGTGCCAGCAGTTACTTTACTAGCGGGAACACCGGGGAGCTGTTTTTT; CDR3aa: CASSYFTSGNTGELFF
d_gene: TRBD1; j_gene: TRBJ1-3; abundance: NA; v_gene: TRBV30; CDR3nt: TGTGCCTGGTCCACTCCCCGGACAGGCATCTTATTGGGGGTCATAAGCTCTGGAAACACCATATATTTT; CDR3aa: CAWSTPRTGILLGVISSGNTIYF
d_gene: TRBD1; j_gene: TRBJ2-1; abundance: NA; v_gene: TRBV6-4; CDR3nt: TGTGCCAGCAGTGACTCTCCGGGACAGGGTCAGTTCTTC; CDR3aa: CASSDSPGQGQFF
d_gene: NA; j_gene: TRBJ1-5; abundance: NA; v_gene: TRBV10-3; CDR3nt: TGTGCCACCCAGGACAGAAATCAGCCCCAGCATTTT; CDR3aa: CATQDRNQPQHF
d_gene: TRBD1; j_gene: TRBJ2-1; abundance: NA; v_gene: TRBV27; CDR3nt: TGTGCCAGCAGGGTCGGGACAGGGGACAATGAGCAGTTCTTC; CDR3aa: CASRVGTGDNEQFF
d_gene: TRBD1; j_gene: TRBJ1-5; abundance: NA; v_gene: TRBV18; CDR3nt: TGTGCCAGCTCACTGGGACAGGGCTTCAATCAGCCCCAGCATTTT; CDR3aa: CASSLGQGFNQPQHF
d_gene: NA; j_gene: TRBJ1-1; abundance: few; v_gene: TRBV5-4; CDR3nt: TGTGCCAGCAGCGTCGATGGCCGGAACACTGAAGCTTTCTTT; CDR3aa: CASSVDGRNTEAFF
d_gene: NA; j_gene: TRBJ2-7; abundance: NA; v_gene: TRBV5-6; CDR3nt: TGTGCCAGCAGCTTTGACGGAAGACTAACCTACGAGCAGTACTTC; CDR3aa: CASSFDGRLTYEQYF
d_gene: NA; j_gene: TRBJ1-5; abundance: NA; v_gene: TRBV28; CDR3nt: TGTGCCAGCATTCGGGCGGACTATAGCAATCAGCCCCAGCATTTT; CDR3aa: CASIRADYSNQPQHF
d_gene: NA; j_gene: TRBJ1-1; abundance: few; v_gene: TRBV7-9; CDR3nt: TGTGCCAGCAGCCCAGGGGCTATGAACACTGAAGCTTTCTTT; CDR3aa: CASSPGAMNTEAFF
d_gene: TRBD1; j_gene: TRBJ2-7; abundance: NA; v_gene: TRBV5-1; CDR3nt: TGCGCCAGCAGCCAGGACGGAGGGACAGGGGCCGAGCAGTACTTC; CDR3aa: CASSQDGGTGAEQYF
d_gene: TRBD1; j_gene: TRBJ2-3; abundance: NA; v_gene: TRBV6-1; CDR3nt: TGTGCCAGCAGTGAATGGACAGGGGGAGGAGATACGCAGTATTTT; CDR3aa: CASSEWTGGGDTQYF
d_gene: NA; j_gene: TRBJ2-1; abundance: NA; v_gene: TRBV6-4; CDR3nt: TGTGCCAGCAGTGAGGGAGGGGGGGGCACCTACAATGAGCAGTTCTTC; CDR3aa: CASSEGGGGTYNEQFF
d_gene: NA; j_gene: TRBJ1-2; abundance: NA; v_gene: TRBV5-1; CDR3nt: TGCGCCAGCAGCTCCACCCCCCAACGCACAGGGTTGGGCCATGGCTACACCTTC; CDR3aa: CASSSTPQRTGLGHGYTF
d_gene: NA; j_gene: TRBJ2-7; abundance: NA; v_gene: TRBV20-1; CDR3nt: TGCAGTGCCTCACTTCTCTACGAGCAGTACTTC; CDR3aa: CSASLLYEQYF
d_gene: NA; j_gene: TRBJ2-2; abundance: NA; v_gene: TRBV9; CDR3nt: TGTGCCAGCAGCGTGAGGTCAGCCGGGGAGCTGTTTTTT; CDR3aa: CASSVRSAGELFF
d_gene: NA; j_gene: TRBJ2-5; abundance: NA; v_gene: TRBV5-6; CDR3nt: TGTGCCAGCAGCTTGGGCAGGGAATACGAGACCCAGTACTTC; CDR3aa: CASSLGREYETQYF
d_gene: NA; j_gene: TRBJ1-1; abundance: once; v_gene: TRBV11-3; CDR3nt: TGTGCCAGCAGCTTAGTCAGCGGGGTCGAAGCTTTCTTT; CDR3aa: CASSLVSGVEAFF
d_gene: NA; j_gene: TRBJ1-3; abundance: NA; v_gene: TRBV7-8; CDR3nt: TGTGCCAGCAGCTGGGGCATATCCAACCCAACTGGAAACACCATATATTTT; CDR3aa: CASSWGISNPTGNTIYF
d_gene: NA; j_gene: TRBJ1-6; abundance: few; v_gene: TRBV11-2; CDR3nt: TGTGCCAGCAGCTGGCACCGGCTTGACAGCTCCTATAATTCACCCCTCCACTTT; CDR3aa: CASSWHRLDSSYNSPLHF
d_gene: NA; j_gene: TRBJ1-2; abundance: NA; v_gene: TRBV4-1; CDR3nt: TGCGCCAGCAGCCAAGGGCCCGCGGGGGGCTATGGCTACACCTTC; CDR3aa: CASSQGPAGGYGYTF
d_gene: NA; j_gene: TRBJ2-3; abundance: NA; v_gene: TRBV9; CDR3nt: TGTGCCAGCAGCGTATACGGGGGGCCGGTCACAGATACGCAGTATTTT; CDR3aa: CASSVYGGPVTDTQYF
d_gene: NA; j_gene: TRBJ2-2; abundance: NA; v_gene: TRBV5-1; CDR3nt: TGCGCCAGCAGCTTGAACAACGGGGAGCTGTTTTTT; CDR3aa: CASSLNNGELFF
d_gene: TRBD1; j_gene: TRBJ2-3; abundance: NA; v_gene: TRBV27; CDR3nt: TGTGCCAGCAGTTTTCTACAGGGGTGGGGAGATACGCAGTATTTT; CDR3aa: CASSFLQGWGDTQYF
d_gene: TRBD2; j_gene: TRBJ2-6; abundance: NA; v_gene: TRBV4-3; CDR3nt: TGCGCCAGCAGCCTTGGGACTAGCGGGGGCTCTGGGGCCAACGTCCTGACTTTC; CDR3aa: CASSLGTSGGSGANVLTF
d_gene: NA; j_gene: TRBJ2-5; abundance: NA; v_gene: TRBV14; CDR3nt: TGTGCCAGCAGCCAAGTGAGGGAGACCCAGTACTTC; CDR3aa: CASSQVRETQYF
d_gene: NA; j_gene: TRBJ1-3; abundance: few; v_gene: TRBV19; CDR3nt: TGTGCCAGTACCGACGGGGGTACCTCTGGAAACACCATATATTTT; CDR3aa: CASTDGGTSGNTIYF
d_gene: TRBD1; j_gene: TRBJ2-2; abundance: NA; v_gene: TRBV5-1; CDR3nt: TGCGCCAGCTTACAGGGGGCTGGCGGGGAGCTGTTTTTT; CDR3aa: CASLQGAGGELFF
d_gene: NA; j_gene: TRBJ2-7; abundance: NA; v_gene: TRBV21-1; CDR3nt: TGTGCCAGCAGCAATAGTTACGGGAGGGCCGTATACGAGCAGTACTTC; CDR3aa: CASSNSYGRAVYEQYF
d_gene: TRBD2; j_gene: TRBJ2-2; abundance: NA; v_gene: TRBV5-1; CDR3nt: TGCGCCAGCAGCCGAGGGACTAGCGGAGACACGAACACCGGGGAGCTGTTTTTT; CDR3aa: CASSRGTSGDTNTGELFF
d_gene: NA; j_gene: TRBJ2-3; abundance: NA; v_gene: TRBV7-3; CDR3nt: TGTGCCAGCAGCTTAAACGGTCGGGGTGGAGATACGCAGTATTTT; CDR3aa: CASSLNGRGGDTQYF
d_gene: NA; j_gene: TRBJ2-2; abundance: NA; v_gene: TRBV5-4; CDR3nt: TGTGCCAGCAGCTTGGCTGGCGGATGGAACACCGGGGAGCTGTTTTTT; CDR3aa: CASSLAGGWNTGELFF